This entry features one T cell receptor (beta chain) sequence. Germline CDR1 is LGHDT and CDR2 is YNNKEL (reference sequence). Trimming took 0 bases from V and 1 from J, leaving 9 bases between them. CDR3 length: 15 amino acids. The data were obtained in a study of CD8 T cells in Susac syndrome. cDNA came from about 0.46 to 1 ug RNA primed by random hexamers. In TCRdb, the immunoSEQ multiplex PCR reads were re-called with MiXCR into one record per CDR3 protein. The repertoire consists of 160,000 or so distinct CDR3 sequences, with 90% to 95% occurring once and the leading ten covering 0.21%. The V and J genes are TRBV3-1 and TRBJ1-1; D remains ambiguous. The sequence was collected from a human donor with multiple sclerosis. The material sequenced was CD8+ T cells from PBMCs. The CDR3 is CASSQDWEANTEAFF. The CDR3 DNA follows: TGTGCCAGCAGCCAAGATTGGGAGGCGAACACTGAAGCTTTCTTT.